The source of this T cell receptor beta chain is a study of blood T cell repertoires in COVID-19. In terms of age and location, participants ranged from roughly 18 to 100 years and lived in 24 US areas. The study recruited exposed participants who had met a COVID-19 case within 2 weeks before entry. In the authors' workflow: For nucleated cells, counts were estimated from reference gene primer amplification. This table comes from immunoSEQ multiplex PCR, and its TCRdb copy is limited to in-frame clones, with some not included. V, J and clone size derive from that table, while D and trimming were established from the DNA sequence. The table includes under 450,000 clones, roughly 92% detected once. Germline V gene lookup returns CDR1 SGHDN and CDR2 FVKESK. The CDR3 consists of 14 residues. V shed 4 bases and J 5 bases; nucleotides not matched to a gene: 6.

The chain has TRBV14 and TRBJ2-7, with 9 bases identical to TRBD1. Input material: PBMCs or T cells enriched from blood (not recorded which). The sequence came from a woman between 40 and 55 years old who had been exposed to COVID-19. The CDR3 sequence is CASSLVQGAHEQYF. The CDR3 DNA follows: TGTGCCAGCAGCCTGGTACAGGGGGCCCACGAGCAGTACTTC.